The clone carrying this TCR beta chain was observed a handful of times. As yet, its antigen is unknown. Germline CDR1 SGHTA, CDR2 FQGNSA. CDR3 length: 13 amino acids. V was cut by 3 bases and J by 3 bases, with 8 bases left in between. Method: immunoSEQ multiplex PCR; TCRdb's copy keeps in-frame clones and lacks some. The table includes tens of thousands of clones, 84% detected once. This entry is derived from a study of a mutant IDH1 vaccine in newly diagnosed glioma. About the study: Patients, over weeks 1, 3, 5, 7, 11, 15, 19 and 23, received a total of eight vaccinations.

The time point is: week 23, last vaccination. Every vaccination contained 300 ug of the mutant IDH1 20-mer peptide and was paired with topical imiquimod. General observations from the study: Vaccine-induced responses were seen in more than 90% of patients, spanning several MHC alleles.

V gene TRBV7-2 combines with J gene TRBJ1-1, with D unclear. The sample here was PBMCs, taken from a glioma patient whose treatment included an IDH1 peptide vaccine. The receptor comes from a man younger than 35 with glioma. CDR3 protein: CASSFVRDTEAFF. The CDR3 DNA reads as TGTGCCAGCAGCTTTGTTAGGGACACTGAAGCTTTCTTT.